The clone carrying this T cell receptor (beta chain) was found a few times. No antigen is known for it. The data originate from a study of cytomegalovirus exposure and HLA in healthy donors. The donors gave bone marrow, and they were healthy. The PCR used 60 Vbeta and 13 Jbeta primers. TCRdb's table, derived via immunoSEQ multiplex PCR, lists solely in-frame clones and lacks some. This sample has 150,000 to 200,000 clones, with about 80% found just once. Study-wide points: Later work showed greater clonal expansion in HLA-associated TCR beta chains than in equally common others. An analysis that came later showed most CMV-associated TCR beta chains appearing HLA-restricted.

The sequenced material came from PBMCs. This TCR came from a woman aged 45-60 years in good health and CMV-seronegative.

In DNA, the CDR3 is TGTGCCAGCTCACCAGCGGCTAGCGGGAGGTGGGAGCAGTACTTC. This encodes CASSPAASGRWEQYF. The chain joins TRBV18 to TRBJ2-7; 11 nucleotides match TRBD2. After removal of 2 bases from V and 7 bases from J, the junction contained 7 bases not matched to a gene. In germline, CDR1 is KGHSH, CDR2 LQKENI. There are 15 residues in the CDR3. The variable domain in full, with the rest retrieved from reference TRBV18 and TRBJ2-7, is NAGVMQNPRHLVRRRGQEARLRCSPMKGHSHVYWYRQLPEEGLKFMVYLQKENIIDESGMPKERFSAEFPKEGPSILRIQQVVRGDSAAYFCASSPAASGRWEQYFGPGTRLTVT.